This record concerns one T cell receptor beta chain sequence. What it binds is unknown. CDR1 SGHTS and CDR2 YDEGEE come from the germline V gene. This CDR3 is built from 16 residues. V was clipped by 4 bases and J by 1 base; unmatched bases: 7. Only in-frame clones appear in the TCRdb table, and some are missing; sequencing was by immunoSEQ multiplex PCR. The profile shows 20,000 to 30,000 clones, roughly 85% of them singletons. Time point: pre-treatment baseline. Prior systemic cancer therapy, immunosuppressant use and other active malignancies excluded patients. This record belongs to a study of blood T cell dynamics during melanoma immunotherapy. Study observations and caveats: Unlike progressors, later disease-control patients had W3 repertoires gaining clonality or diversity. Clones driving repertoire changes may be melanoma-specific or general immune activation.

The clonotype was recovered from a human donor with melanoma. The V gene is TRBV5-8, the J gene TRBJ2-3; 9 nucleotides agree with TRBD1. The sample in question was blood, obtained from a patient treated with checkpoint blockade. For the CDR3, the DNA is TGTGCCAGCAGCCTGGGACAGGGAGGGGGCACAGATACGCAGTATTTT. This encodes CASSLGQGGGTDTQYF.